Shown below are 30 T cell receptor beta chains from a single sample sequenced in a study of shared T cell receptors in the human thymus. The table came from immunoSEQ multiplex PCR; TCRdb's copy has only in-frame clones and leaves some out. The sample yields approximately 730,000 clones, approximately 85% seen once. These data also formed part of another study, on human thymus T cells.

Sample: thymocytes. Every receptor here comes from a girl less than two years old with a congenital heart defect.

V gene TRBV21-1 combines with J gene TRBJ2-7; TRBD2, the D gene given by the table, was not confirmed from the DNA. TRBV21-1 is a pseudogene. There are 14 residues in the CDR3. This chain's CDR3 is CASSKLARTYEQYF. CDR3 DNA: TGTGCCAGCAGCAAGTTAGCCAGGACTTACGAGCAGTACTTC.

As DNA, the CDR3 is TGTGCCAGCAGCTTAACCCAATCAGGGGTGGGTGAGCAGTACTTC. It codes for CASSLTQSGVGEQYF. The V call is TRBV13, the J call TRBJ2-7; possible D gene TRBD1, 6 bases. Germline V CDR1 and CDR2: PRHDT, FYEKMQ (reference sequence). Trimming removed 2 bases at V and 7 bases at J, with 18 bases between. This CDR3 spans 15 amino acids.

The chain couples TRBV9 to TRBJ1-2; possibly TRBD1 for D (5 bases). The CDR3 spans 15 residues. V dropped 0 bases and J dropped 4 bases, with 13 bases sitting between them. Germline-derived CDR1 and CDR2 are SGDLS and YYNGEE. Written as DNA, the CDR3 is TGTGCCAGCAGCGTAGGGGTAGGGGCAGTCTATGGCTACACCTTC. It is translated as CASSVGVGAVYGYTF.

The chain employs TRBV10-1 and TRBJ2-2; tentative D call: TRBD2 (5 bases). Trimming cost V 4 bases and J 4 bases, with 19 bases left between them. Germline V gene data show CDR1 as WNHNN and CDR2 as SYGVQD (reference sequence). The CDR3 runs 17 residues. CDR3: CASSGGSGKRSTGELFF. The CDR3 bases are TGCGCCAGCAGTGGGGGTTCCGGGAAAAGGAGCACCGGGGAGCTGTTTTTT.

The V and J genes are TRBV9 and TRBJ2-2; no clear D gene. Trimming took off 0 bases at V and 5 bases at J, with 2 bases between the two ends. CDR1 is SGDLS and CDR2 is YYNGEE in the germline V gene. The CDR3 runs 12 residues. For the CDR3, the DNA is TGTGCCAGCAGCGTAGCTACCGGGGAGCTGTTTTTT. It yields the protein CASSVATGELFF.

The chain has TRBV15 and TRBJ2-1; D may be TRBD1 (6 bases). Trimming pared 3 bases from V and 7 bases from J, leaving 19 bases between. Germline V lookup: CDR1 LNHNV, CDR2 YYDKDF (reference sequence). The length of the CDR3 is 16 residues. For the CDR3, the DNA is TGTGCCACCAGCAGGGTCCGGGACAAACTTTTAAATGAGCAGTTCTTC. Amino acid sequence: CATSRVRDKLLNEQFF.

This chain uses TRBV4-1 with TRBJ1-2, with 7 nucleotides matching TRBD1. This CDR3 is 15 amino acids long. CDR1 MGHRA and CDR2 YSYEKL come from the germline V gene. Unmatched junction bases numbered 13, after V lost 6 bases and J lost 6 bases. The CDR3 here is CASRRPGQRPDGYTF. CDR3 nucleotide sequence: TGCGCCAGCAGACGCCCGGGACAGAGACCGGATGGCTACACCTTC.

The rearrangement links TRBV14 to TRBJ1-2; unclear D gene. This CDR3 comprises 16 residues. V lost 1 base and J lost 3, with 15 bases in between. Germline lookup yields CDR1 SGHDN and CDR2 FVKESK. For the CDR3, the DNA is TGTGCCAGCAGCCAAGGACCCCAGGCTGCTTACTATGGCTACACCTTC. It specifies CASSQGPQAAYYGYTF.

The rearrangement uses TRBV28 and TRBJ2-4; 7 bases match TRBD1. This CDR3 comprises 18 residues. J was trimmed by 0 bases and V by 6 bases; bases with no gene match: 14. In germline, CDR1 is MDHEN, CDR2 SYDVKM. Here the CDR3 DNA reads TGTGCCAGCAGCAAGGAGGAGGACAGGCAGATAGCCAAAAACATTCAGTACTTC. It is translated as CASSKEEDRQIAKNIQYF.

The gene calls are TRBV4-1 and TRBJ1-6; 9 positions agree with TRBD1. Unmatched junction bases numbered 13, after V lost 1 base and J lost 0 bases. This CDR3 is built from 21 residues. Per germline, CDR1 MGHRA and CDR2 YSYEKL. This CDR3 is CASSQVLEGTGPSSYNSPLHF. As DNA, the CDR3 is TGCGCCAGCAGCCAAGTTTTGGAAGGGACAGGGCCTAGCTCCTATAATTCACCCCTCCACTTT.

The V call is TRBV21-1, the J call TRBJ1-4. TRBV21-1 is reported as a pseudogene. The CDR3 runs 12 residues. The CDR3 reads CASRRPPGKLFF. The CDR3 coding sequence is TGTGCCAGCAGACGTCCTCCGGGAAAACTGTTTTTT.

The chain uses TRBV5-1 and TRBJ1-2; unclear D gene. This CDR3 contains 13 residues. The germline gives CDR1 SGHRS, CDR2 YFSETQ. Between the trimmed V and J ends, which lost 2 bases and 4 bases, there was a span of 9 bases. CDR3 in DNA: TGCGCCAGCAGCTTACAACCCCCCTATGGCTACACCTTC. This translates into CASSLQPPYGYTF. Filled out from reference TRBV5-1 and TRBJ1-2, the complete variable domain reads KAGVTQTPRYLIKTRGQQVTLSCSPISGHRSVSWYQQTPGQGLQFLFEYFSETQRNKGNFPGRFSGRQFSNSRSEMNVSTLELGDSALYLCASSLQPPYGYTFGSGTRLTVV.

V usage is TRBV10-3 and J usage is TRBJ1-2; D is ambiguous. Germline lookup yields CDR1 ENHRY and CDR2 SYGVKD. The CDR3 sequence is 13 residues long. Trimming pared 7 bases from V and 4 bases from J, leaving 13 bases between. The CDR3, as DNA: TGTGCCATCAAAAAGGGAGGCGGCTATGGCTACACCTTC. Its protein is CAIKKGGGYGYTF.

The chain recombines TRBV7-2 with TRBJ2-3, with TRBD2 matching over 12 bases. The length of the CDR3 is 18 residues. V was pared by 1 base and J by 0 bases, with 5 bases of the junction left unmatched. Germline V gives CDR1 SGHTA, CDR2 FQGNSA. The CDR3 DNA follows: TGTGCCAGCAGCTTAGGACTAGCGGGGGATCCTAGCACAGATACGCAGTATTTT. Translated: CASSLGLAGDPSTDTQYF. The entire variable domain, with the rest obtained from reference TRBV7-2 and TRBJ2-3, is as follows: GAGVSQSPSNKVTEKGKDVELRCDPISGHTALYWYRQSLGQGLEFLIYFQGNSAPDKSGLPSDRFSAERTGGSVSTLTIQRTQQEDSAVYLCASSLGLAGDPSTDTQYFGPGTRLTVL.

The genes are TRBV29-1 and TRBJ1-1, with D possibly matching TRBD1 (6 bases). The CDR3 totals 16 residues. The V gene's germline CDR1 is SQVTM and CDR2 ANQGSEA. The germline V and J ends were trimmed by 6 bases and 4 bases, with 24 bases remaining between them. The CDR3 region is CSVLRWGPIGSTEAFF. The CDR3 DNA reads TGCAGCGTGCTCCGTTGGGGGCCGATTGGGTCCACTGAAGCTTTCTTT.

The chain joins TRBV7-9 to TRBJ1-1, with unresolved D. V was trimmed by 1 base and J by 7 bases, leaving 7 bases between them. Germline assignment: CDR1 SEHNR and CDR2 FQNEAQ (reference sequence). The CDR3 spans 12 residues. As DNA, the CDR3 is TGTGCCAGCAGCTTAGGGGCAGGTGAAGCTTTCTTT. This translates into CASSLGAGEAFF.

The V gene is TRBV9, the J gene TRBJ1-2; TRBD1 agrees at 10 bases. This CDR3 region has 16 residues. The V gene end was trimmed by 4 bases and the J gene end by 1 base; junction bases not matched to a gene: 7. The germline gives CDR1 SGDLS, CDR2 YYNGEE. The CDR3 DNA is TGTGCCAGCAGCATAGCCGGGACAGGGGTTAACTATGGCTACACCTTC. This encodes CASSIAGTGVNYGYTF.

In this sample, this clone turned up a few times. V gene TRBV4-3 combines with J gene TRBJ1-2; 7 bases are a match to TRBD1. In germline, CDR1 is LGHNA, CDR2 YSLEER. The CDR3 is made up of 19 amino acids. J lost 2 bases, V lost 0 bases, and 15 bases had no gene match. As DNA, the CDR3 is TGCGCCAGCAGCCAAGATAGTCTTCAGGGGGGATCTAAGAACTATGGCTACACCTTC. Translating it yields CASSQDSLQGGSKNYGYTF.

V is TRBV15 and J is TRBJ1-5; 8 bases align to TRBD1. J was trimmed by 6 bases and V by 0 bases; bases with no gene match: 13. The CDR3 is made up of 18 amino acids. Germline loops: CDR1 LNHNV, CDR2 YYDKDF (reference sequence). The CDR3 region has the DNA TGTGCCACCAGCAGAGATAATCCCGACAGGGGTATTGGTCAGCCCCAGCATTTT. Protein: CATSRDNPDRGIGQPQHF.

This chain uses TRBV5-1 with TRBJ2-2; 10 bases are a match to TRBD2. The CDR3 is made up of 16 amino acids. The ends lost 2 bases at V and 2 bases at J; junction bases unmatched: 3. Germline lookup yields CDR1 SGHRS and CDR2 YFSETQ. DNA of the CDR3: TGCGCCAGCAGCTTCAGCGGGGGGGACAACACCGGGGAGCTGTTTTTT. Translated: CASSFSGGDNTGELFF.

V usage is TRBV7-9 and J usage is TRBJ2-7, with D hard to call. The CDR3 consists of 16 residues. V lost 1 base, J lost 3 bases, and 16 bases lay in between. CDR1 SEHNR and CDR2 FQNEAQ come from the germline V gene (reference sequence). The CDR3 nucleotides read TGTGCCAGCAGCTTAGAGCTAACACTATCAAGCTACGAGCAGTACTTC. Protein sequence: CASSLELTLSSYEQYF.

The chain has TRBV5-1 and TRBJ1-2; D not resolved. The CDR3 is made up of 14 amino acids. With 4 bases removed from V and 6 bases from J, the gap between germline ends came to 16 bases. CDR1 SGHRS and CDR2 YFSETQ come from the germline V gene. CDR3 residues: CASSPGRSQNGYTF. Written as DNA, the CDR3 is TGCGCCAGCAGCCCCGGGAGGAGCCAGAATGGCTACACCTTC.

The chain recombines TRBV4-3 with TRBJ1-3, with 7 nucleotides matching TRBD1. The junction had 9 bases not matched to a gene; V was cut back by 2 bases and J by 5 bases. Germline CDR1 is LGHNA and CDR2 is YSLEER. The CDR3 contains 16 residues. The CDR3 sequence is CASSQTRQGLRNTIYF. Written as DNA, the CDR3 is TGCGCCAGCAGCCAAACGCGACAGGGCTTGAGAAACACCATATATTTT.

This sequence joins TRBV4-1 and TRBJ1-4; 9 bases agree with TRBD1. The CDR3 is made up of 15 amino acids. Trimming at V came to 1 base and at J to 5 bases, leaving 2 bases not matched to a gene. Germline V gene sequence: CDR1 MGHRA, CDR2 YSYEKL. The CDR3, as DNA: TGCGCCAGCAGCCAAGGCGGGACAGGGAATGAAAAACTGTTTTTT. Translated, it gives CASSQGGTGNEKLFF.

The gene calls are TRBV10-3 and TRBJ2-5, with D maybe TRBD2 (5 bases). Germline V gene lookup returns CDR1 ENHRY and CDR2 SYGVKD. Between the trimmed V and J ends, which lost 8 bases and 6 bases, there was a span of 19 bases. This CDR3 has 14 residues. CDR3 DNA: TGTGCCATCGGAAGAGGGTCTCCGGGGAAGACCCAGTACTTC. Translating gives CAIGRGSPGKTQYF.

The rearrangement joins TRBV19 to TRBJ1-1, with D possibly TRBD1 on 6 matching bases. V lost 4 bases to trimming and J lost 7 bases, with 19 bases between them. CDR1 and CDR2 (germline): LNHDA, SQIVND (reference sequence). CDR3 length: 15 amino acids. For the CDR3, the DNA is TGTGCCAGTAGTACCCGGGACATTGAGAAGTGTGAAGCTTTCTTT. Its protein product is CASSTRDIEKCEAFF.

The chain couples TRBV5-6 to TRBJ2-3, with 11 positions matching TRBD1. CDR1 and CDR2 from the germline V gene are SGHDT and YYEEEE. V shed 4 bases and J 5 bases; nucleotides not matched to a gene: 6. The CDR3 loop spans 15 amino acids. As DNA, the CDR3 is TGTGCCAGCAGCGGTGGACAGGGGGCGGTAGATACGCAGTATTTT. Protein: CASSGGQGAVDTQYF.

The J gene is TRBJ1-1, the V gene TRBV25-1; D call uncertain. Trimming left V 5 bases short and J 1 base short, with 8 bases between. Looked up from germline, CDR1 is MGHDK and CDR2 is SYGVNS. The CDR3 length is 13 residues. The CDR3: CASSPPGNTEAFF. Here the CDR3 DNA reads TGTGCCAGCAGTCCCCCAGGGAACACTGAAGCTTTCTTT.

For the CDR3, the DNA is TGTGCCAGCAGCTTAGTTCGGGACACCAGTAATGAAAAACTGTTTTTT. It is translated as CASSLVRDTSNEKLFF. V is TRBV7-8 and J is TRBJ1-4; tentatively, D is TRBD1 (6 bases). Germline V lookup: CDR1 SGHVS, CDR2 FQNEAQ. CDR3 length: 16 residues. V lost 1 base, J lost 4 bases, and 13 bases lay in between. Combining the CDR3 with reference TRBV7-8 and TRBJ1-4 gives the whole variable domain GAGVSQSPRYKVAKRGQDVALRCDPISGHVSLFWYQQALGQGPEFLTYFQNEAQLDKSGLPSDRFFAERPEGSVSTLKIQRTQQEDSAVYLCASSLVRDTSNEKLFFGSGTQLSVL.

This clone appeared once. The rearrangement links TRBV7-9 to TRBJ1-1; maybe TRBD1 (6 bases). This CDR3 contains 15 residues. From germline, CDR1 is SEHNR and CDR2 FQNEAQ (reference sequence). V was trimmed by 4 bases and J by 10 bases, leaving 22 bases between them. In nucleotides, the CDR3 is TGTGCCAGCAGCTCCCTGGGAACAGGGCCCGAGGGAGCTTTCTTT. Translation: CASSSLGTGPEGAFF.